Listed here are 20 T cell receptor beta chains from one sample, sequenced in a study of CXCR3-negative and CXCR3-positive naive CD8 T cells. Libraries were UMI-labeled 5' RACE TRB cDNA. TCRdb reworked the 5' RACE reads into one entry per CDR3 protein, no DNA. This sample contains roughly 48,000 distinct CDR3 sequences. What was sequenced was memory CD8+ T cells from blood. Receptors originate from a human donor in good health. Some clones in this sample may be carry-over from other donors' samples.

This sequence joins TRBV11-2 and TRBJ2-7; checking the TCRdb D call of TRBD1 is not possible without DNA. The CDR3 is made up of 16 amino acids. CDR1 and CDR2 (germline): SGHAT, FQNNGV. The CDR3 here is CASSLAGTGVWYEQYF.

The CDR3 sequence: CASSYRRANTEAFF. The rearrangement uses TRBV5-1 and TRBJ1-1; TCRdb reports TRBD1, a call that lacks DNA to check it against. CDR3 size: 14 residues. Germline CDR1 is SGHRS and CDR2 is YFSETQ.

The rearrangement links TRBV6-2 or TRBV6-3 to TRBJ1-1. Germline V gives CDR1 MNHEY, CDR2 SVGEGT. The CDR3 runs 11 residues. This CDR3 reads CASSYPDEAFF.

The chain recombines TRBV5-1 with TRBJ2-7; the TRBD1 assignment by TCRdb is unverifiable without DNA. The CDR3 contains 15 residues. Germline V gene lookup returns CDR1 SGHRS and CDR2 YFSETQ. CDR3 region: CASSFGTGSSYEQYF.

The chain combines TRBV19 with TRBJ1-1; as DNA is missing, the TRBD1 call by TCRdb cannot be tested. Per germline, CDR1 LNHDA and CDR2 SQIVND (reference sequence). The CDR3 runs to 13 residues. CDR3 region: CATLTGLNTEAFF.

The chain has TRBV4-3 and TRBJ2-3; lacking DNA, the TRBD2 call made by TCRdb goes unchecked. CDR1 is LGHNA, CDR2 YSLEER, per germline. There are 15 residues in the CDR3. The CDR3 here is CASSLRTSEVDTQYF.

The rearrangement joins TRBV5-1 to TRBJ2-1; the TCRdb D gene call, TRBD1, has no DNA to confirm it. The CDR3 totals 15 residues. The germline V gene encodes CDR1 SGHRS and CDR2 YFSETQ. The CDR3 is CASSLVQGAYNEQFF.

V usage is TRBV6-2 or TRBV6-3 and J usage is TRBJ2-7; TCRdb picks TRBD1, but there is no DNA to check that call. The CDR3 extends over 15 amino acids. CDR1 is MNHEY and CDR2 is SVGEGT in the germline V gene. The CDR3 sequence: CASSYSPGSSYEQYF.

The rearrangement links TRBV7-9 to TRBJ2-5; TCRdb's D gene call, TRBD1, goes unchecked for lack of DNA. CDR1 and CDR2 from the germline V gene are SEHNR and FQNEAQ (reference sequence). CDR3 length: 14 amino acids. The CDR3 here is CASSLGDREETQYF.

The chain has TRBV9 and TRBJ2-5. The CDR3 is 15 amino acids. The V gene's germline CDR1 is SGDLS and CDR2 YYNGEE. The chain's CDR3 is CASSVEGRVQETQYF.

The chain links TRBV7-7 to TRBJ2-5; the TRBD1 assignment by TCRdb is unverifiable without DNA. Germline-derived CDR1 and CDR2 are SSHAT and FNYEAQ (reference sequence). The CDR3 length is 19 residues. The CDR3 sequence is CASSFSRSIGQGNQETQYF. Complete variable domain (other parts from reference TRBV7-7 and TRBJ2-5): GAGVSQSPRYKVTKRGQDVTLRCDPISSHATLYWYQQALGQGPEFLTYFNYEAQPDKSGLPSDRFSAERPEGSISTLTIQRTEQRDSAMYRCASSFSRSIGQGNQETQYFGPGTRLLVL.

The V call is TRBV12-3 or TRBV12-4, the J call TRBJ2-1; TCRdb's assignment of TRBD1 cannot be checked, as there is no DNA. The CDR3 is 14 amino acids. CDR3 protein: CASTSAGLFNEQFF.

The gene calls are TRBV6-2 or TRBV6-3 and TRBJ2-7; TCRdb proposes TRBD1, but this gene call is untestable without DNA. This CDR3 region has 13 residues. Germline V CDR1 and CDR2: MNHEY, SVGEGT. The CDR3 region is CASRPQDSYEQYF.

The rearrangement uses TRBV29-1 and TRBJ2-5; TCRdb returns TRBD1, unconfirmable since there is no DNA. Germline-derived CDR1 and CDR2 are SQVTM and ANQGSEA. The CDR3 has 14 residues. CDR3 residues: CSVSGDNVRETQYF.

The J gene is TRBJ2-5, the V gene TRBV6-2 or TRBV6-3; checking the TCRdb D call of TRBD1 is not possible without DNA. Germline-derived CDR1 and CDR2 are MNHEY and SVGEGT. This CDR3 region has 13 residues. Here the CDR3 reads CASSYQGEETQYF.

This rearrangement joins TRBV10-1 to TRBJ1-2; TCRdb's assignment of TRBD1 cannot be checked, as there is no DNA. The CDR3 has 13 amino acids. The germline gives CDR1 WNHNN, CDR2 SYGVQD (reference sequence). CDR3 region: CACHRDSNYGYTF.

J is TRBJ2-1 and V is TRBV7-3; TCRdb's D gene call, TRBD1, goes unchecked for lack of DNA. The CDR3 totals 14 residues. Germline-derived CDR1 and CDR2 are SGHTA and FQGTGA. The CDR3: CASSRTGNDNEQFF.

The V gene is TRBV7-8, the J gene TRBJ1-1; TCRdb picks TRBD1, but there is no DNA to check that call. This CDR3 has 13 residues. In germline, CDR1 is SGHVS, CDR2 FQNEAQ. CDR3 sequence reads: CASSLGGGAEAFF.

The chain has TRBV12-3 or TRBV12-4 and TRBJ2-1. The CDR3 is made up of 14 amino acids. The CDR3 spells CASSWDHPYNEQFF.

The rearrangement joins TRBV29-1 to TRBJ2-7. The germline V gene encodes CDR1 SQVTM and CDR2 ANQGSEA. This CDR3 contains 13 residues. The CDR3 sequence is CSVETPNSYEQYF.